A single sample is the source of the 11 T cell receptor beta chains below, sequenced in a study of shared T cell receptors in the human thymus. Repertoires were generated with immunoSEQ multiplex PCR, while TCRdb's copy carries only in-frame clones and drops some. The table includes hundreds of thousands of clones, 70% to 90% detected once. The same specimen was also included in a second study, on human thymus T cells.

Sequencing input: thymocytes. These receptors were obtained from a boy in the first two years of life with a congenital heart defect.

This clone was recorded a few times. This chain joins TRBV4-3 and TRBJ2-7; 12 bases are shared with TRBD2. The CDR3 consists of 15 residues. V lost 4 bases, J lost 7 bases, and 8 bases stayed unmatched. Germline CDR1 reads LGHNA; CDR2 reads YSLEER. The CDR3 nucleotides read TGCGCCAGCAGCCCGACTAGCGGGAGTCTGGGGGAGCAGTACTTC. Its translation: CASSPTSGSLGEQYF.

The rearrangement links TRBV6-6 to TRBJ2-7; D is unclear. CDR1 and CDR2 from the germline V gene are MNHNY and SVGAGI (reference sequence). The CDR3 spans 11 residues. Trimming removed 5 bases from V and 2 bases from J, with 4 bases in between. CDR3 nucleotide sequence: TGTGCCAGCAGTCCAGCCTACGAGCAGTACTTC. It specifies CASSPAYEQYF.

The CDR3 bases are TGCGCCAGCAGCCAAGGTATTGGGGGGGTGAACACTGAAGCTTTCTTT. Its translation is CASSQGIGGVNTEAFF. The rearrangement uses TRBV4-3 and TRBJ1-1, with TRBD1 as a possible D gene (5 bases). The CDR3 consists of 16 residues. The germline V and J ends were trimmed by 1 base and 0 bases, with 12 bases remaining between them. The germline CDR1 and CDR2 sequences are LGHNA and YSLEER.

The count of this clone is one. CDR3 DNA sequence: TGTGCCAGCAGCACCGGGACTAGCGGGAGATTGAATGGGACAGATACGCAGTATTTT. It is translated as CASSTGTSGRLNGTDTQYF. The V call is TRBV13, the J call TRBJ2-3; 14 bases agree with TRBD2. Trimming cost V 5 bases and J 3 bases; bases outside gene matches: 13. The CDR3 length is 19 residues. Per the germline V gene, CDR1 is PRHDT and CDR2 is FYEKMQ (reference sequence). The full variable domain, rest sourced from reference TRBV13 and TRBJ2-3, is AAGVIQSPRHLIKEKRETATLKCYPIPRHDTVYWYQQGPGQDPQFLISFYEKMQSDKGSIPDRFSAQQFSDYHSELNMSSLELGDSALYFCASSTGTSGRLNGTDTQYFGPGTRLTVL.

The chain has TRBV2 and TRBJ2-7; D perhaps matches TRBD2 (6 bases). The CDR3 is made up of 13 amino acids. Germline V gene lookup returns CDR1 SNHLY and CDR2 FYNNEI. V was clipped by 6 bases and J by 2 bases, with 11 bases between them. CDR3 loop: CASSRDFTYEQYF. The CDR3 DNA is TGTGCCAGCAGCCGGGACTTCACCTACGAGCAGTACTTC.

The rearrangement links TRBV6-5 to TRBJ1-1; 7 nucleotides line up with TRBD1. V shed 8 bases and J 1 base; nucleotides not matched to a gene: 10. This CDR3 comprises 15 residues. CDR1 MNHEY and CDR2 SVGAGI come from the germline V gene. Here the CDR3 DNA reads TGTGCCAGCGGCTTTTCGGACAGGCGGAACACTGAAGCTTTCTTT. It is translated as CASGFSDRRNTEAFF.

The chain employs TRBV7-6 and TRBJ1-1; possible D gene TRBD1, 5 bases. The ends were cut back, 1 base at V and 6 bases at J, with 6 bases in the middle. Germline CDR1 and CDR2: SGHVS and FNYEAQ. The CDR3 is 12 residues long. This chain's CDR3 is CASSLVGAEAFF. As DNA, the CDR3 is TGTGCCAGCAGCTTAGTAGGGGCTGAAGCTTTCTTT.

V gene TRBV28 combines with J gene TRBJ2-4, with D possibly matching TRBD2 (5 bases). Per the germline V gene, CDR1 is MDHEN and CDR2 is SYDVKM. V was trimmed by 7 bases and J by 0 bases, leaving 28 bases between them. CDR3 length equals 20 residues. The CDR3, as DNA: TGTGCCAGCACCACACCCGGGAACCCACCTTTGCTAGGAGCCAAAAACATTCAGTACTTC. It specifies CASTTPGNPPLLGAKNIQYF. Using reference TRBV28 and TRBJ2-4 for the parts outside the CDR3, the full variable domain is DVKVTQSSRYLVKRTGEKVFLECVQDMDHENMFWYRQDPGLGLRLIYFSYDVKMKEKGDIPEGYSVSREKKERFSLILESASTNQTSMYLCASTTPGNPPLLGAKNIQYFGAGTRLSVL.

The V call is TRBV10-2, the J call TRBJ1-5, with D unresolved. CDR3 length: 15 residues. Looked up from germline, CDR1 is WSHSY and CDR2 is SAAADI. V was pared by 0 bases and J by 1 base, with 7 bases between. CDR3 region: CASSESPRSNQPQHF. DNA for the CDR3: TGCGCCAGCAGTGAGTCCCCCAGGAGCAATCAGCCCCAGCATTTT.

The genes are TRBV27 and TRBJ2-7; 8 positions agree with TRBD1. The CDR3 loop spans 14 amino acids. With V trimmed by 2 bases and J by 6 bases, 6 bases remained unmatched. CDR1 and CDR2 (germline): MNHEY, SMNVEV (reference sequence). The CDR3 is CASSLGQGGPEQYF. In DNA, the CDR3 is TGTGCCAGCAGTTTAGGACAGGGAGGTCCCGAGCAGTACTTC.

This rearrangement joins TRBV12-2 to TRBJ1-5. TRBV12-2 is annotated as a pseudogene. This CDR3 comprises 15 residues. CDR3 residues: CASRLERDSNQPQHF. DNA for the CDR3: TGTGCAAGTCGCTTAGAGAGGGATAGCAATCAGCCCCAGCATTTT.